The 5 T cell receptor beta chains in this list originate from one sample, sequenced in a study of cytomegalovirus exposure and HLA in healthy donors. PCR amplification relied on 60 Vbeta primers (plus 13 Jbeta primers). Assay: immunoSEQ multiplex PCR; the TCRdb copy retains only in-frame clones and omits some. The data contain roughly 130,000 clones, approximately 82% of them singletons. Sequencing used PBMCs. The source of these receptors is a woman between 18 and 29 years old in good health and CMV-seropositive.

The CDR3 reads CASKVAGGRNTGELFF. Here the CDR3 DNA reads TGCGCCAGCAAGGTAGCGGGGGGGCGAAACACCGGGGAGCTGTTTTTT. V and J are TRBV5-1 and TRBJ2-2, with 11 bases identical to TRBD2. The CDR3 length is 16 residues. With 6 bases clipped from V and 2 bases from J, the junction kept 6 bases outside the gene matches. Germline V CDR1 and CDR2: SGHRS, YFSETQ.

This chain connects TRBV19 to TRBJ2-2; D call uncertain. The ends were cut back, 5 bases at V and 5 bases at J, with 12 bases in the middle. The CDR3 has 14 residues. The germline gives CDR1 LNHDA, CDR2 SQIVND (reference sequence). In DNA form, the CDR3 reads TGTGCCAGTAGTTCCCAGGTCGTTACCGGGGAGCTGTTTTTT. Translation gives CASSSQVVTGELFF.

The CDR3 region has the DNA TGCGCCAGCAGTGAGTCGTCGGGGGAGCTGTTTTTT. Translated, it gives CASSESSGELFF. The rearrangement joins TRBV10-2 to TRBJ2-2, with D unresolved. From germline, CDR1 is WSHSY and CDR2 SAAADI. The CDR3 runs 12 residues. V was clipped by 0 bases and J by 8 bases, with 4 bases between them.

The chain joins TRBV9 to TRBJ1-5; no definite D call. The V and J ends lost 7 bases and 2 bases respectively, with 22 bases between them. This CDR3 is 17 amino acids long. CDR1 and CDR2 (germline): SGDLS, YYNGEE. The CDR3 loop is CASPLPGFRMCNQPQHF. CDR3 coding DNA: TGTGCCAGCCCTCTCCCCGGTTTTCGTATGTGCAATCAGCCCCAGCATTTT. Together with reference TRBV9 and TRBJ1-5, the CDR3 gives the full variable domain: DSGVTQTPKHLITATGQRVTLRCSPRSGDLSVYWYQQSLDQGLQFLIQYYNGEERAKGNILERFSAQQFPDLHSELNLSSLELGDSALYFCASPLPGFRMCNQPQHFGDGTRLSIL.

The chain recombines TRBV5-1 with TRBJ2-5, with TRBD1 identical over 7 bases. The CDR3 has 15 residues. In germline, CDR1 is SGHRS, CDR2 YFSETQ. V lost 0 bases to trimming and J lost 4 bases; unmatched junction nucleotides: 6. CDR3 coding DNA: TGCGCCAGCAGCTTGGAACAGGGGCATGGAGAGACCCAGTACTTC. The encoded protein is CASSLEQGHGETQYF.